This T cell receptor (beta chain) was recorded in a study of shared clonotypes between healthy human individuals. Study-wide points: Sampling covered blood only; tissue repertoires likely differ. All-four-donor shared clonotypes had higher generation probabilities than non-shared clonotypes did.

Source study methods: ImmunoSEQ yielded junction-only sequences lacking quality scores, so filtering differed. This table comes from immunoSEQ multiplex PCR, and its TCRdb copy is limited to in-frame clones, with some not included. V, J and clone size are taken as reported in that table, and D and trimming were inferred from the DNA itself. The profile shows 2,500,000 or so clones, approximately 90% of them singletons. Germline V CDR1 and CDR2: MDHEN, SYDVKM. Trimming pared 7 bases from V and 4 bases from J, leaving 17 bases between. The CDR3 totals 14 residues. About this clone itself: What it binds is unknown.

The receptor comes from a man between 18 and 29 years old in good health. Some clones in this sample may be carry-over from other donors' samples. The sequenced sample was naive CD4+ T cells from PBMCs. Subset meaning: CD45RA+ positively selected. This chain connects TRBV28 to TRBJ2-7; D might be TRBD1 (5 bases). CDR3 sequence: CASNDRGRTYEQYF. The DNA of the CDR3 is TGTGCCAGCAACGACAGAGGACGGACATACGAGCAGTACTTC.